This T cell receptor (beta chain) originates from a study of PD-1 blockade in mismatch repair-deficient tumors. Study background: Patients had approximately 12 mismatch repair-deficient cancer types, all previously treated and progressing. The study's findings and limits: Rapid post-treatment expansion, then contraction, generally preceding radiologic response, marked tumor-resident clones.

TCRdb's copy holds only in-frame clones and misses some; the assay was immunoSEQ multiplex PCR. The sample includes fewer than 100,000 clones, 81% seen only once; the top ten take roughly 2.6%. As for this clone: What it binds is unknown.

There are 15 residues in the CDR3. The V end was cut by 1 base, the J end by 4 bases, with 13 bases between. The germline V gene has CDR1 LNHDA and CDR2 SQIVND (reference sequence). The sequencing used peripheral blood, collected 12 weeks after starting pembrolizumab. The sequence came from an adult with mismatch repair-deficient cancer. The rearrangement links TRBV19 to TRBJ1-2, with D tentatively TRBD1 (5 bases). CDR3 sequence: CASSIVGRVGYGYTF. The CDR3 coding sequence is TGTGCCAGTAGTATAGTCGGCAGGGTCGGCTATGGCTACACCTTC.